The entry below describes one T cell receptor beta chain. Antigen: not known. The V end was cut by 4 bases, the J end by 0 bases, with 9 bases between. This CDR3 has 14 amino acids. Per the germline V gene, CDR1 is LGHDT and CDR2 is YNNKEL (reference sequence). The assay was immunoSEQ multiplex PCR, and TCRdb's table has in-frame clones only and misses some. The sample lists approximately 130,000 clones, roughly nine tenths occurring once. The sample is drawn from a study of T cell responses to AZD1222 COVID-19 vaccine. Study results and caveats: Spike-specific TCR breadth and depth were elevated following two AZD1222 doses. At baseline, just six AZD1222 recipients tested seropositive. Sampling captured repertoires only after the peak T cell response. Regions 160-218 and 743-854 held dominance among vaccine-associated CD4 TCRs, which spanned spike.

This clonotype originated in an adult who received the AZD1222 COVID-19 vaccine. Here the sequenced sample was peripheral blood, taken 28 days after the second AZD1222 dose. The V and J genes are TRBV3-1 (or the pseudogene TRBV3-2) and TRBJ1-2, with D possibly TRBD1 on 5 matching bases. Here the CDR3 DNA reads TGTGCCAGCAGCCGGCTGACAGCTAACTATGGCTACACCTTC. This translates into CASSRLTANYGYTF.